The rows below give T cell receptor beta chains drawn from one sample of a study of T cell responses to AZD1222 COVID-19 vaccine. Only in-frame clones appear in the TCRdb table, and some are missing; sequencing was by immunoSEQ multiplex PCR. The data show around 97,000 clones, with 75% to 95% seen just once and 45% held by the top ten. The starting material was peripheral blood, obtained on day 0 of AZD1222 vaccination. The source is an adult in good health. Both conserved end residues are part of each CDR3. D genes are given only for firm matches.

D gene,J gene,V gene,CDR3 length,CDR3 protein,CDR3 DNA
TRBD1,TRBJ1-5,TRBV2,14,CASRADRTNQPQHF,TGTGCCAGCAGGGCGGACAGGACCAATCAGCCCCAGCATTTT
-,TRBJ1-3,TRBV11-2,15,CASSHLRGSGNTIYF,TGTGCCAGCAGCCATCTCAGGGGCTCTGGAAACACCATATATTTT
TRBD1,TRBJ1-4,TRBV3-1/TRBV3-2,17,CASSHRSGGRTNEKLFF,TGTGCCAGCAGCCATAGGTCAGGGGGACGAACTAATGAAAAACTGTTTTTT
TRBD1,TRBJ2-7,TRBV2,15,CASRRGRQGSYEQYF,TGTGCCAGCAGGAGGGGGAGACAGGGTTCCTACGAGCAGTACTTC
TRBD1,TRBJ2-5,TRBV5-4,17,CASSTGQGGGRGRAQYF,TGTGCCAGCAGCACGGGACAGGGCGGCGGTAGGGGGAGAGCCCAGTACTTC
TRBD2,TRBJ2-3,TRBV7-2,19,CASSFKLAGGFLSTDTQYF,TGTGCCAGCAGCTTTAAACTAGCGGGAGGGTTTCTTTCCACAGATACGCAGTATTTT
-,TRBJ1-6,TRBV7-8,13,CASSLGGRSPLHF,TGTGCCAGCAGCTTAGGGGGCAGGTCACCCCTCCACTTT
-,TRBJ1-2,TRBV20-1,8,CSAGGYTF,TGCAGTGCGGGTGGCTACACCTTC
-,TRBJ2-5,TRBV27,16,CASSPPLGRGGETQYF,TGTGCCAGCAGTCCACCTCTCGGGCGAGGCGGGGAGACCCAGTACTTC
TRBD2,TRBJ2-5,TRBV7-2,14,CASSPAGLAETQYF,TGTGCCAGCAGCCCAGCGGGATTGGCGGAGACCCAGTACTTC
TRBD2,TRBJ2-3,TRBV19,16,CASRIHGGASTDTQYF,TGTGCCAGTAGAATACACGGGGGGGCTAGCACAGATACGCAGTATTTT
-,TRBJ1-6,TRBV25-1,18,CASRPHSPGGLAGSPLHF,TGTGCCAGCCGCCCCCACTCCCCGGGGGGACTGGCGGGCTCACCCCTCCACTTT
TRBD1,TRBJ2-1,TRBV28,14,CASSLLVRGNEQFF,TGTGCCAGCAGTTTATTAGTCAGGGGGAATGAGCAGTTCTTC
TRBD2,TRBJ2-2,TRBV7-3,16,CASSFGLAGGVGELFF,TGTGCCAGCAGCTTCGGACTAGCGGGAGGGGTCGGGGAGCTGTTTTTT
TRBD2,TRBJ2-1,TRBV5-1,15,CASSTTGLVRNEQFF,TGCGCCAGCAGTACTACGGGACTAGTCAGGAATGAGCAGTTCTTC
-,TRBJ1-4,TRBV9,15,CASSVGSVVNEKLFF,TGTGCCAGCAGCGTAGGGTCCGTGGTTAATGAAAAACTGTTTTTT
-,TRBJ2-2,TRBV5-1,15,CASSLAGIGTGELFF,TGCGCCAGCAGCTTGGCGGGGATCGGCACCGGGGAGCTGTTTTTT
-,TRBJ1-4,TRBV6-2/TRBV6-3,14,CASSFRRDTEKLFF,TGTGCCAGCAGTTTTCGCCGGGACACCGAAAAACTGTTTTTT
-,TRBJ1-6,TRBV30,16,CAWSVLSNWGNSPLHF,TGTGCCTGGAGTGTGTTAAGCAATTGGGGGAATTCACCCCTCCACTTT
-,TRBJ1-4,TRBV19,17,CASSMVSERTTNEKLFF,TGTGCCAGTAGTATGGTCTCCGAAAGGACAACTAATGAAAAACTGTTTTTT
-,TRBJ1-2,TRBV21-1,13,CASDGRALDGYTF,TGTGCCAGCGATGGCAGGGCTCTGGATGGCTACACCTTC
-,TRBJ2-2,TRBV7-9,14,CASSLNRVTGELFF,TGTGCCAGCAGCTTAAACAGGGTCACCGGGGAGCTGTTTTTT
-,TRBJ2-1,TRBV7-2,13,CASTGSQVGEQFF,TGTGCCAGCACCGGGTCGCAGGTGGGTGAGCAGTTCTTC
TRBD1,TRBJ1-3,TRBV2,14,CASSTGQGRNTIYF,TGTGCCAGCAGTACGGGACAGGGGAGAAACACCATATATTTT
-,TRBJ2-7,TRBV12-2,17,CASRPRPLLATSYEQYF,TGTGCAAGTCGCCCTCGCCCGTTGCTAGCCACTTCCTACGAGCAGTACTTC
-,TRBJ2-2,TRBV7-3,14,CASSLDPRPGELFF,TGTGCCAGCAGCCTGGACCCGCGACCCGGGGAGCTGTTTTTT
-,TRBJ1-1,TRBV3-1/TRBV3-2,12,CASSQERAEAFF,TGTGCCAGCAGCCAAGAAAGAGCTGAAGCTTTCTTT
-,TRBJ1-4,TRBV2,12,CASADPYGTLVF,TGTGCCAGCGCTGACCCCTATGGGACGCTCGTTTTT
TRBD2,TRBJ2-7,TRBV27,16,CASSLSAGTSDYEQYF,TGTGCCAGCAGTTTAAGCGCTGGGACTAGCGACTACGAGCAGTACTTC